The T cell receptor (beta chain) described here comes from a study of siplizumab effects on memory and regulatory T cells. The study, taken as a whole, reports: The mapping of alloreactive clones to unstimulated subsets covered only a minor fraction of them.

This clone was observed a single time. Its target is not known. Only in-frame clones appear in the TCRdb table, and some are missing; sequencing was by immunoSEQ multiplex PCR. The data show tens of thousands of clones, with roughly 84% seen just once and 0.35% held by the top ten. The V gene lost 6 bases and the J gene lost 4 bases, with 13 bases spanning the gap. The V gene's germline CDR1 is SNHLY and CDR2 FYNNEI. The CDR3 extends over 15 amino acids. The source material was naive CD8+ T cells sorted from blood. The chain is built from TRBV2 and TRBJ1-6; D possibly corresponds to TRBD1 (5 bases). This receptor was taken from a human donor in good health. CDR3 in DNA: TGTGCCAGCAGGGGTTCGGGACGGTATAATTCACCCCTCCACTTT. This translates into CASRGSGRYNSPLHF.